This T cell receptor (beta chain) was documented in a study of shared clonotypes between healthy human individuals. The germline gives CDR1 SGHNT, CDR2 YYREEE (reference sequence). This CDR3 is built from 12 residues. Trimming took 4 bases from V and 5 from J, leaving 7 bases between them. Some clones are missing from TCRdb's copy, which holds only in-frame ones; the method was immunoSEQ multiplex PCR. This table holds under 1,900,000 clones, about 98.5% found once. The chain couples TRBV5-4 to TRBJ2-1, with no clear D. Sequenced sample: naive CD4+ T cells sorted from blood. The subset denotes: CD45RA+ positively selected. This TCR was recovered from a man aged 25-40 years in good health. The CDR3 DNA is TGTGCCAGCAGCCCGCAGGACAATGAGCAGTTCTTC. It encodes CASSPQDNEQFF.